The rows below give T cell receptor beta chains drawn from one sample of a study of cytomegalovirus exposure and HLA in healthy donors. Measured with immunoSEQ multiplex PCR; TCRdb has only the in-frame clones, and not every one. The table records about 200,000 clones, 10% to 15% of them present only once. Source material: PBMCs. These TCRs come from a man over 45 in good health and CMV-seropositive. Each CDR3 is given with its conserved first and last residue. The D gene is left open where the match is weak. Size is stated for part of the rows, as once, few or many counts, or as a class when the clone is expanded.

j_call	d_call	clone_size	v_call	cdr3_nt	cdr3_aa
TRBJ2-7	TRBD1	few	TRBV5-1	TGCGCCAGCAGCTTAGACAGGGCCTACGAGCAGTACTTC	CASSLDRAYEQYF
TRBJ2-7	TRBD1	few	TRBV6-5	TGTGCCAGCAGTTACAATAGGGGGCCGGCCTACGAGCAGTACTTC	CASSYNRGPAYEQYF
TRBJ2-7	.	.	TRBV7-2	TGTGCCAGCAGCCCCAGGGTTGGCGAGCAGTACTTC	CASSPRVGEQYF
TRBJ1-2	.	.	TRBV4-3	TGCGCCAGCAGGCAGGACAGCTATGGCTACACCTTC	CASRQDSYGYTF
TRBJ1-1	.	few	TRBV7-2	TGTGCCAGCAGCTTAGTTATCGGCACTGAAGCTTTCTTT	CASSLVIGTEAFF
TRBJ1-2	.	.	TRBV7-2	TGTGCCAGCAGCTTAGAGGGAGTCCCTCCTTCGTATGGCTACACCTTC	CASSLEGVPPSYGYTF
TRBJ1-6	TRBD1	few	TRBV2	TGTGCCAGCAGGGGTGGGACAGGGATTAATTCACCCCTCCACTTT	CASRGGTGINSPLHF
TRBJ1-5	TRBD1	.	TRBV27	TGTGCCAGCAGTGATCTAGGACAGGGCGGTCAGCCCCAGCATTTT	CASSDLGQGGQPQHF
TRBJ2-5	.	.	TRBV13	TGTGCCAGCAGCGCCCCAGACGGGGGGACCCAGTACTTC	CASSAPDGGTQYF
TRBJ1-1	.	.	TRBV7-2	TGTGCCAGCAGCTTATTACCGGCGGGGAATACTGAAGCTTTCTTT	CASSLLPAGNTEAFF
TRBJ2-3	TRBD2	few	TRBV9	TGTGCCAGCAGCGTAGAGGGAGGGGTAGCGGGGTGGAATACGCAGTATTTT	CASSVEGGVAGWNTQYF
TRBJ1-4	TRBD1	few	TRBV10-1	TGCGCCAGCAGCGAGACAGGGGCAACTAATGAAAAACTGTTTTTT	CASSETGATNEKLFF
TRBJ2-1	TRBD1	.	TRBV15	TGTGCCACCAGGCTCTTGGGACAGTCGCCGGTCATCTCCTACAATGAGCAGTTCTTC	CATRLLGQSPVISYNEQFF
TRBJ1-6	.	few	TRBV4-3	TGCGCCAGCAGCCAAGAATGGGCTCATTCACCCCTCCACTTT	CASSQEWAHSPLHF
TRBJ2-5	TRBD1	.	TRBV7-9	TGTGCCAGCAGCTTAACGGGACAGGGGGTCCAAGAGACCCAGTACTTC	CASSLTGQGVQETQYF
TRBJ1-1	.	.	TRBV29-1	TGCAGCGTTGAAGATGGCAGTGTGAACACTGAAGCTTTCTTT	CSVEDGSVNTEAFF
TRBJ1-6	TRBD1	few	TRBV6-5	TGTGCCAGCAGTTCCATGGGACAGGGCAGTTCACCCCTCCACTTT	CASSSMGQGSSPLHF
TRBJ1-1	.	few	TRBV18	TGTGCCAGCTCACCAAAGGTAGCCAGGGAGAACACTGAAGCTTTCTTT	CASSPKVARENTEAFF
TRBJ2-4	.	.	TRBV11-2	TGTGCCAGCAGCTTACGAGTCGTCGGCAAAAACATTCAGTACTTC	CASSLRVVGKNIQYF
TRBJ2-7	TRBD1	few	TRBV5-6	TGTGCCAGCAGCTCACAGGGGCTTTCCTACGAGCAGTACTTC	CASSSQGLSYEQYF
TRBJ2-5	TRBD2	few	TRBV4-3	TGCGCCAGCAGCCAGCCCCGGGAAACTAGCGGGGGTCGAGAGACCCAGTACTTC	CASSQPRETSGGRETQYF
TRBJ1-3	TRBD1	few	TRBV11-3	TGTGCCAGCAGCCGGGACAGACGTGGAAACACCATATATTTT	CASSRDRRGNTIYF
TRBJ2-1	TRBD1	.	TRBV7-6	TGTGCCAGCAGCTTAGCACCGGACAGGGGGCCCAACAATGAGCAGTTCTTC	CASSLAPDRGPNNEQFF
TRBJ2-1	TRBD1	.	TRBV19	TGTGCCAGTGGGCCGACAGGGGGGCGCGGAAATGAGCAGTTCTTC	CASGPTGGRGNEQFF
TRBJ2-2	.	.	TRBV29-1	TGCAGCGTTCAGTCCAGGGGTAACACCGGGGAGCTGTTTTTT	CSVQSRGNTGELFF
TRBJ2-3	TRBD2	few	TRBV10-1	TGCGCCAGCAGTGAGTCGAGGGGAGGGGTGGATACGCAGTATTTT	CASSESRGGVDTQYF
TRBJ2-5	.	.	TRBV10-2	TGCGCCAGCAGTGCTAGCTATGAGACCCAGTACTTC	CASSASYETQYF
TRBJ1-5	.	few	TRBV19	TGTGCCAGTACCTGGCTAGGGGATAGCAATCAGCCCCAGCATTTT	CASTWLGDSNQPQHF
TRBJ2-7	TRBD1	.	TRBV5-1	TGCGCCAGCAGCTTGGAGGGACAGGGGTTCTCCTACGAGCAGTACTTC	CASSLEGQGFSYEQYF
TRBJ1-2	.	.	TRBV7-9	TGTGCCAGCAGCCCCAAGACATTTGTCTATGGCTACACCTTC	CASSPKTFVYGYTF
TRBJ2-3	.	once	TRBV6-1	TGTGCCAGCAGTTGGACAGCAGATACGCAGTATTTT	CASSWTADTQYF
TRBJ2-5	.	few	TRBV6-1	TGTGCCAGCAGTGCGAGACAGAGAGGAATACAAGAGACCCAGTACTTC	CASSARQRGIQETQYF
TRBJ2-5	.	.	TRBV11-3	TGTGCCAGCAGCGACTATTTTTCCGAAGAGACCCAGTACTTC	CASSDYFSEETQYF
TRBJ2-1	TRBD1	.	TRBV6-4	TGTGCCAGCAGTGACCCGCACGGGACAGGCTACAATGAGCAGTTCTTC	CASSDPHGTGYNEQFF
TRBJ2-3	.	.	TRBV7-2	TGTGCCAGCAGCTTAGACAGGGTGAGCACAGATACGCAGTATTTT	CASSLDRVSTDTQYF
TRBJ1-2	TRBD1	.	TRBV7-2	TGTGCCAGCAGCCTTAGTAGGGACAGGGGGCATAACACCTTC	CASSLSRDRGHNTF
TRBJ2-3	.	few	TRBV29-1	TGCAGCGCTCGACAGTCTATATCCACAGATACGCAGTATTTT	CSARQSISTDTQYF
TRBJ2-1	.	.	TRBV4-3	TGCGCCAGCAGCCAAGGGTCGGGGGATAATGAGCAGTTCTTC	CASSQGSGDNEQFF
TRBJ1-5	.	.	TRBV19	TGTGCCAGCTCGGAGGGGCAGCCCCAGCATTTT	CASSEGQPQHF
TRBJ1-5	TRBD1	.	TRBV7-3	TGTGCCAGCAGCCCAGGACAGGGTCAGCAGCCCCAGCATTTT	CASSPGQGQQPQHF
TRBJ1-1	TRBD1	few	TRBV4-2	TGTGCCAGCAGCCAAGGCCAGGGGGGGAACACTGAAGCTTTCTTT	CASSQGQGGNTEAFF
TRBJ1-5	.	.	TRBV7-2	TGTGCCAGCAGTCAGTATAGCAATCAGCCCCAGCATTTT	CASSQYSNQPQHF
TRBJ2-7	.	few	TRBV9	TGTGCCAGCAGCGTCCGGTCGGGAGCCCCCTACGAGCAGTACTTC	CASSVRSGAPYEQYF
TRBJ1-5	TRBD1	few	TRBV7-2	TGTGCCAGCAGCTTAGTCGGGACAGGGGCGGTGGCTCAGCCCCAGCATTTT	CASSLVGTGAVAQPQHF
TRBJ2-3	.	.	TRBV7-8	TGTGCCAGCAGCTTGAGGGACACATGGACTGATACGCAGTATTTT	CASSLRDTWTDTQYF
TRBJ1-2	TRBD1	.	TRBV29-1	TGCAGCGTGTCCCGGGACAGCTATGGCTACACCTTC	CSVSRDSYGYTF
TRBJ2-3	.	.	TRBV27	TGTGCCAGCCAGCAGTCGCGAGGCAACACAGATACGCAGTATTTT	CASQQSRGNTDTQYF
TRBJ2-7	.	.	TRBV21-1	TGTGCCAGCAGAAGGGGAGGTTTCTCCTACGAGCAGTACTTC	CASRRGGFSYEQYF
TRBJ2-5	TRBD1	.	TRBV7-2	TGTGCCAGCAGCTCCATTCGACAGGGCACCCAGTACTTC	CASSSIRQGTQYF
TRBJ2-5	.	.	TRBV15	TGTGCCACCAGCAGAGATATGGGGCCGACCCAGTACTTC	CATSRDMGPTQYF
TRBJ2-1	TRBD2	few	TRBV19	TGTGCCAGTAGTACTACTACACCGGGACTAGCGGGGGGGGAGGAGTTCTTC	CASSTTTPGLAGGEEFF
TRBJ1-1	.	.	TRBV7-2	TGTGCCAGCAGGCACGCTGGGGGGTTGTGGCTTGAAGCTTTCTTT	CASRHAGGLWLEAFF
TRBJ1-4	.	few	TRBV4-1	TGCGCCAGCAGCCGCTTCTTAACAACAACTAATGAAAAACTGTTTTTT	CASSRFLTTTNEKLFF
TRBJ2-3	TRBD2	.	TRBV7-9	TGTGCCAGCAGCTCGATTGTGCGGGGGGCTGGCACAGATACGCAGTATTTT	CASSSIVRGAGTDTQYF
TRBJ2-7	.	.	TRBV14	TGTGCCAGCAGCCCCAGGTATAGGGGAAGTTACGAGCAGTACTTC	CASSPRYRGSYEQYF
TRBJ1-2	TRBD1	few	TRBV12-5	TGTGCTAGTGGTTTGGGCTGGGACAGGGGGAACCATGGCTACACCTTC	CASGLGWDRGNHGYTF